A selection of T cell receptor beta chains follows, all from one sample in a study of blood T cell repertoires in COVID-19. Profiling relied on immunoSEQ multiplex PCR, and the TCRdb table lists in-frame clones only, not all of them. The data contain a few hundred thousand clones, roughly 84% of them seen just once; the ten biggest clones take up about 3.9%. Sequencing was performed on peripheral blood. Receptors originate from a woman older than 75 with acute or convalescent COVID-19. The CDR3 runs from the conserved cysteine through the conserved F or W. Each record gives: clone size, V gene, J gene, D gene, CDR3 DNA, CDR3 protein. D genes are given only for firm matches. The size entry is marked missing in some rows and otherwise reads once, few, many or a size class.

clone_size: few; v_call: TRBV5-6; j_call: TRBJ1-6; d_call: -; cdr3_nt: TGTGCCAGCAGCTTCCCCAGAGGAAATTCACCCCTCCACTTT; cdr3_aa: CASSFPRGNSPLHF
clone_size: -; v_call: TRBV9; j_call: TRBJ2-7; d_call: TRBD1; cdr3_nt: TGTGCCAGCAGCGCCCGGGACAGTCCCTACGAGCAGTACTTC; cdr3_aa: CASSARDSPYEQYF
clone_size: -; v_call: TRBV7-3; j_call: TRBJ2-2; d_call: TRBD2; cdr3_nt: TGTGCCAGCAGCCCGAGACTAGCCCGGAACACCGGGGAGCTGTTTTTT; cdr3_aa: CASSPRLARNTGELFF
clone_size: -; v_call: TRBV14; j_call: TRBJ1-1; d_call: -; cdr3_nt: TGTGCCAGCAGCCCCCTGGGGCCATCCGAAGCTTTCTTT; cdr3_aa: CASSPLGPSEAFF
clone_size: -; v_call: TRBV11-2; j_call: TRBJ2-1; d_call: TRBD2; cdr3_nt: TGTGCCAGCAGCTTAGATCTGGCTAGCGGGGCCTACAATGAGCAGTTCTTC; cdr3_aa: CASSLDLASGAYNEQFF
clone_size: -; v_call: TRBV6-5; j_call: TRBJ1-1; d_call: -; cdr3_nt: TGTGCCAGCTTGGTGGCGCCGGGCACTGAAGCTTTCTTT; cdr3_aa: CASLVAPGTEAFF
clone_size: -; v_call: TRBV19; j_call: TRBJ1-2; d_call: TRBD1; cdr3_nt: TGTGCCAGTAGCTCCGGTGGGACAGGGATGTTTAGCTATGGCTACACCTTC; cdr3_aa: CASSSGGTGMFSYGYTF
clone_size: -; v_call: TRBV3-1/TRBV3-2; j_call: TRBJ1-2; d_call: -; cdr3_nt: TGTGCCAGCAGCCAAGCTTTAGAGTGGGGCTACACCTTC; cdr3_aa: CASSQALEWGYTF
clone_size: once; v_call: TRBV27; j_call: TRBJ1-1; d_call: -; cdr3_nt: TGTGCCAGCAGCTACAGGCTCTCCACTGAAGCTTTCTTT; cdr3_aa: CASSYRLSTEAFF
clone_size: -; v_call: TRBV19; j_call: TRBJ2-3; d_call: TRBD2; cdr3_nt: TGTGCCAGTAGTATCGGACTAGCCCGTGCAGATACGCAGTATTTT; cdr3_aa: CASSIGLARADTQYF
clone_size: once; v_call: TRBV6-5; j_call: TRBJ2-2; d_call: TRBD1; cdr3_nt: TGTGCCAGCAGATCGTTGCAGGGGGCTTGGGAGCTGTTTTTT; cdr3_aa: CASRSLQGAWELFF
clone_size: -; v_call: TRBV28; j_call: TRBJ1-5; d_call: -; cdr3_nt: TGTGCCAGCTCTGGGGGCCCCAATTTATCCCAGCATTTT; cdr3_aa: CASSGGPNLSQHF
clone_size: -; v_call: TRBV30; j_call: TRBJ1-5; d_call: -; cdr3_nt: TGTGCCTGGGCGATGGGACTACCCAATCAGCCCCAGCATTTT; cdr3_aa: CAWAMGLPNQPQHF
clone_size: -; v_call: TRBV24-1; j_call: TRBJ2-3; d_call: TRBD1; cdr3_nt: TGTGCCACCAGCCGACAGGGGACAGCCACAGATACGCAGTATTTT; cdr3_aa: CATSRQGTATDTQYF
clone_size: -; v_call: TRBV7-9; j_call: TRBJ1-1; d_call: -; cdr3_nt: TGTGCCAGCAGCTCCGACAGCTTTGGTAGAGCTTTCTTT; cdr3_aa: CASSSDSFGRAFF
clone_size: -; v_call: TRBV11-3; j_call: TRBJ2-3; d_call: TRBD2; cdr3_nt: TGTGCCAGCAGCTTGCCCCTAGCGGGGGCCACAGATACGCAGTATTTT; cdr3_aa: CASSLPLAGATDTQYF
clone_size: few; v_call: TRBV18; j_call: TRBJ1-2; d_call: TRBD1; cdr3_nt: TGTGCCAGCTCACCTGGGACAGGGGGCCCGGGAAACTATGGCTACACCTTC; cdr3_aa: CASSPGTGGPGNYGYTF
clone_size: -; v_call: TRBV9; j_call: TRBJ1-4; d_call: TRBD1; cdr3_nt: TGTGCCAGCAGCGTAGCCATATCGACAGGGGCAAATGAAAAACTGTTTTTT; cdr3_aa: CASSVAISTGANEKLFF
clone_size: -; v_call: TRBV5-1; j_call: TRBJ2-7; d_call: TRBD2; cdr3_nt: TGCGCCAGCAGCCTTACGCAGGGTGGGCGGGGGTCATTCAACGAGCAGTACTTC; cdr3_aa: CASSLTQGGRGSFNEQYF
clone_size: -; v_call: TRBV21-1; j_call: TRBJ1-5; d_call: -; cdr3_nt: TGTGCCAGCAGCAAAGAAGTAGACACCCGCAATCAGCCCCAGCATTTT; cdr3_aa: CASSKEVDTRNQPQHF
clone_size: -; v_call: TRBV6-5; j_call: TRBJ1-6; d_call: -; cdr3_nt: TGTGCCAGCAGATCTCAGGGGTGGAATTCACCCCTCCACTTT; cdr3_aa: CASRSQGWNSPLHF
clone_size: -; v_call: TRBV6-5; j_call: TRBJ1-4; d_call: TRBD1; cdr3_nt: TGTGCCAGCAGTCGGTGGACAGGTCGAAATGAAAAACTGTTTTTT; cdr3_aa: CASSRWTGRNEKLFF
clone_size: few; v_call: TRBV2; j_call: TRBJ2-3; d_call: -; cdr3_nt: TGTGCCAGCAGTGAGCTGCAGGGGTGGACAGATACGCAGTATTTT; cdr3_aa: CASSELQGWTDTQYF
clone_size: -; v_call: TRBV5-8; j_call: TRBJ1-6; d_call: -; cdr3_nt: TGTGCCAGCAGCTTGGTTAGTAACCACAGGGCCCTCCACTTT; cdr3_aa: CASSLVSNHRALHF
clone_size: -; v_call: TRBV15; j_call: TRBJ2-7; d_call: -; cdr3_nt: TGTGCCACCAGCAGAGATCGGGGGATAGCTACGGGACGTCCTTACGAGCAGTACTTC; cdr3_aa: CATSRDRGIATGRPYEQYF
clone_size: -; v_call: TRBV19; j_call: TRBJ1-1; d_call: TRBD1; cdr3_nt: TGTGCCAGTGAAGACAGGGGGCGCCTAACTGAAGCTTTCTTT; cdr3_aa: CASEDRGRLTEAFF
clone_size: once; v_call: TRBV4-1; j_call: TRBJ2-3; d_call: TRBD1; cdr3_nt: TGCGCCAGCAGTCAAGCACCCCCGGACAGGGGACAGGATACGCAGTATTTT; cdr3_aa: CASSQAPPDRGQDTQYF
clone_size: -; v_call: TRBV3-1/TRBV3-2; j_call: TRBJ1-2; d_call: -; cdr3_nt: TGTGCCAGCAGCCAAGCCCTCTATGGCTACACCTTC; cdr3_aa: CASSQALYGYTF
clone_size: -; v_call: TRBV5-4; j_call: TRBJ1-3; d_call: -; cdr3_nt: TGTGCCAGCAGCCCTGGAGTGGATTCTGGAAACACCATATATTTT; cdr3_aa: CASSPGVDSGNTIYF
clone_size: -; v_call: TRBV4-2; j_call: TRBJ1-5; d_call: TRBD1; cdr3_nt: TGTGCCAGCAGCCAAGGACAGGGGTCTGGCAATCAGCCCCAGCATTTT; cdr3_aa: CASSQGQGSGNQPQHF
clone_size: -; v_call: TRBV7-9; j_call: TRBJ2-1; d_call: -; cdr3_nt: TGTGCCAGCAGCTCTACAGTGGATGAGCAGTTCTTC; cdr3_aa: CASSSTVDEQFF
clone_size: -; v_call: TRBV24-1; j_call: TRBJ1-3; d_call: -; cdr3_nt: TGTGCCACCAGTGATCCTCGTACGGGGGGAAACACCATATATTTT; cdr3_aa: CATSDPRTGGNTIYF
clone_size: -; v_call: TRBV9; j_call: TRBJ1-3; d_call: TRBD1; cdr3_nt: TGTGCCAGCAGCGCCCATCGACAGGGCCCAAACTCTGGAAACACCATATATTTT; cdr3_aa: CASSAHRQGPNSGNTIYF
clone_size: -; v_call: TRBV6-2/TRBV6-3; j_call: TRBJ1-5; d_call: -; cdr3_nt: TGTGCCAGCAGTTACAGAACAGGGAATCAGCCCCAGCATTTT; cdr3_aa: CASSYRTGNQPQHF
clone_size: -; v_call: TRBV7-2; j_call: TRBJ1-1; d_call: -; cdr3_nt: TGTGCCAGCAGCCCCCGGTTTGAGGGTATTGAAGCTTTCTTT; cdr3_aa: CASSPRFEGIEAFF
clone_size: -; v_call: TRBV9; j_call: TRBJ2-2; d_call: -; cdr3_nt: TGTGCCAGCAGCGTCGGTGGGAGGTCCGGGGAGCTGTTTTTT; cdr3_aa: CASSVGGRSGELFF
clone_size: -; v_call: TRBV7-9; j_call: TRBJ1-2; d_call: TRBD1; cdr3_nt: TGTGCCAGCAGCCCAGGACAGGGGGCTTTCTATGGCTACACCTTC; cdr3_aa: CASSPGQGAFYGYTF
clone_size: -; v_call: TRBV7-6; j_call: TRBJ2-2; d_call: -; cdr3_nt: TGTGCCAGCAGCTTAGTGAACGCGGAAATCCCCGGGGAGCTGTTTTTT; cdr3_aa: CASSLVNAEIPGELFF
clone_size: -; v_call: TRBV3-1/TRBV3-2; j_call: TRBJ1-2; d_call: -; cdr3_nt: TGTGCCAGCAGCCCGGCCAGGGGCTATGGCTACACCTTC; cdr3_aa: CASSPARGYGYTF
clone_size: -; v_call: TRBV7-2; j_call: TRBJ2-1; d_call: TRBD2; cdr3_nt: TGTGCCAGCAGCTTACAGCGGGGGGGCCAAATTGAGCAGTTCTTC; cdr3_aa: CASSLQRGGQIEQFF
clone_size: -; v_call: TRBV7-9; j_call: TRBJ1-2; d_call: -; cdr3_nt: TGTGCCAGCAGCTTCAACTCTCTCCACTTATATGGCTACACCTTC; cdr3_aa: CASSFNSLHLYGYTF
clone_size: -; v_call: TRBV7-9; j_call: TRBJ2-1; d_call: -; cdr3_nt: TGTGCCAGCAGCTTAGAACTTCGCGATGAGCAGTTCTTC; cdr3_aa: CASSLELRDEQFF
clone_size: -; v_call: TRBV6-5; j_call: TRBJ2-1; d_call: TRBD2; cdr3_nt: TGTGCCAGCAGTTACTTGGGACTAGCGCAAAACAATGAGCAGTTCTTC; cdr3_aa: CASSYLGLAQNNEQFF
clone_size: few; v_call: TRBV9; j_call: TRBJ1-1; d_call: -; cdr3_nt: TGTGCCAGCAGCGCCGCTCCAGACACTGAAGCTTTCTTT; cdr3_aa: CASSAAPDTEAFF
clone_size: -; v_call: TRBV5-1; j_call: TRBJ1-2; d_call: TRBD1; cdr3_nt: TGCGCCAGCAGTCCCTCAGGGGGCGCGGATACTAACTATGGCTACACCTTC; cdr3_aa: CASSPSGGADTNYGYTF
clone_size: -; v_call: TRBV7-6; j_call: TRBJ2-3; d_call: -; cdr3_nt: TGTGCCAGCAGCTTAGCGGCAGGGAGGACAGATACGCAGTATTTT; cdr3_aa: CASSLAAGRTDTQYF
clone_size: few; v_call: TRBV6-4; j_call: TRBJ2-3; d_call: TRBD2; cdr3_nt: TGTGCCAGCAGGCGACTAGCGGGGGGCCCCGGCACGCAGTATTTT; cdr3_aa: CASRRLAGGPGTQYF
clone_size: -; v_call: TRBV11-3; j_call: TRBJ2-7; d_call: -; cdr3_nt: TGTGCCAGCAGCTTATGGCAGGCCTACCCCTACGAGCAGTACTTC; cdr3_aa: CASSLWQAYPYEQYF
clone_size: few; v_call: TRBV12-3/TRBV12-4; j_call: TRBJ1-1; d_call: -; cdr3_nt: TGTGCCAGCAGTTTATATCGGAGAGGGGCTTTCTTT; cdr3_aa: CASSLYRRGAFF
clone_size: -; v_call: TRBV7-2; j_call: TRBJ1-5; d_call: -; cdr3_nt: TGTGCCAGCAGCCCCCAGAGCGGGGCAAGCAATCAGCCCCAGCATTTT; cdr3_aa: CASSPQSGASNQPQHF
clone_size: -; v_call: TRBV18; j_call: TRBJ1-1; d_call: -; cdr3_nt: TGTGCCAGCTCACCATCTCTGAACACTGAAGCTTTCTTT; cdr3_aa: CASSPSLNTEAFF
clone_size: -; v_call: TRBV30; j_call: TRBJ1-1; d_call: -; cdr3_nt: TGTGCCTGGAGCCTCCTCGGGGGGTCTGACACTGAAGCTTTCTTT; cdr3_aa: CAWSLLGGSDTEAFF
clone_size: -; v_call: TRBV10-3; j_call: TRBJ2-3; d_call: TRBD2; cdr3_nt: TGTGCCATCAGTGAGCCAAAACTAGCGGGGGGGACAGATACGCAGTATTTT; cdr3_aa: CAISEPKLAGGTDTQYF